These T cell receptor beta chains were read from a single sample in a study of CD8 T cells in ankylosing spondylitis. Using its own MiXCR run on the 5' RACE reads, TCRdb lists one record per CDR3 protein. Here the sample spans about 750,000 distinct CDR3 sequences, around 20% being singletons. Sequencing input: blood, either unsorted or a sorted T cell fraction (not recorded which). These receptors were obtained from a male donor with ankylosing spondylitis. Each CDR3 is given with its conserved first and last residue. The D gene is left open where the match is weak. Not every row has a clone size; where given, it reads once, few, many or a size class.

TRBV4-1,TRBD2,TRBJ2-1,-,CASSQALGLESREQFF,TGCGCCAGCAGCCAAGCTTTAGGACTAGAGAGCCGTGAGCAGTTCTTC
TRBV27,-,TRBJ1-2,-,CASSRTASYGYTF,TGTGCCAGCAGTCGGACAGCCAGCTATGGCTACACCTTC
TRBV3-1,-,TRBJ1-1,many,CASSQEGGKLFF,TGTGCCAGCAGCCAAGAGGGAGGGAAACTGTTCTTT
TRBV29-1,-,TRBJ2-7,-,CSVDGGSLGEQYF,TGCAGCGTTGACGGTGGGAGTTTGGGCGAGCAGTACTTC
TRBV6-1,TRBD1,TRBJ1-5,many,CASSPRTGDQPQHF,TGTGCCAGCAGTCCACGGACAGGGGATCAGCCCCAGCATTTT
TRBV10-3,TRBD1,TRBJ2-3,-,CAISESISGGGTDTQYF,TGTGCCATCAGTGAGTCTATTTCAGGGGGAGGCACAGATACGCAGTATTTT
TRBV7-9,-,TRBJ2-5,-,CASSTRTPQETQYF,TGTGCCAGCAGCACCAGGACACCCCAAGAGACCCAGTACTTC
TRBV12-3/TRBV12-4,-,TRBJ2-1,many,CASSLGAGFDPGYNEQFF,TGTGCCAGCAGTTTAGGCGCAGGATTTGACCCAGGCTACAATGAGCAGTTCTTC
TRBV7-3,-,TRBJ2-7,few,CASSPSKTGEQYF,TGTGCCAGCAGCCCATCAAAGACTGGGGAGCAGTACTTC
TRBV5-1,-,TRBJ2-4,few,CASRGPTKNIQYF,TGCGCCAGCAGAGGTCCCACCAAAAACATTCAGTACTTC
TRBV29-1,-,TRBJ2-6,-,CSVEGVHGANVLTF,TGCAGCGTTGAAGGGGTCCATGGGGCCAACGTCCTGACTTTC
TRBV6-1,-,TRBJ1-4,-,CASSPTVTRGTSEKLFF,TGTGCCAGCAGTCCCACCGTGACAAGGGGCACGAGTGAAAAACTGTTTTTT
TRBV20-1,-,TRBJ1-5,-,CSAGGAEVAQPQHF,TGCAGTGCTGGGGGGGCAGAGGTAGCTCAGCCCCAGCATTTT
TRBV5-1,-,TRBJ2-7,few,CASSLEGGGYEQYF,TGCGCCAGCAGCTTGGAAGGAGGGGGATACGAGCAGTACTTC
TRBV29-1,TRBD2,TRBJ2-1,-,CSVEGLAGGEEDEQFF,TGCAGCGTTGAAGGACTAGCGGGGGGGGAGGAAGATGAGCAGTTCTTC
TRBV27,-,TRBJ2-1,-,CASSPPSATSYNEQFF,TGTGCCAGCAGTCCCCCTAGCGCGACCTCCTACAATGAGCAGTTCTTC
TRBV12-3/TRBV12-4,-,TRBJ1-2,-,CASTPLRGATGYTF,TGTGCCAGCACCCCCCTCCGAGGGGCGACGGGCTACACCTTC
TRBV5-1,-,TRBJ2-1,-,CASSLEPTRQFF,TGCGCCAGCAGCTTGGAGCCGACAAGGCAGTTCTTC
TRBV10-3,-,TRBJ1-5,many,CAISESRGGPSNQPQHF,TGTGCCATCAGTGAGTCTCGTGGAGGGCCTAGCAATCAGCCCCAGCATTTT
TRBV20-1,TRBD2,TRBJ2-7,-,CSAGSGSSSYEQYF,TGCAGTGCTGGTAGCGGGTCGAGCTCCTACGAGCAGTACTTC
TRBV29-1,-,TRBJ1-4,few,CSVRGSEKLFF,TGCAGCGTCCGCGGAAGTGAAAAACTGTTTTTT
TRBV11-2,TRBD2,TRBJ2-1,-,CASSLAPGGIPYNEQFF,TGTGCCAGCAGCTTAGCTCCCGGGGGGATCCCCTACAATGAGCAGTTCTTC